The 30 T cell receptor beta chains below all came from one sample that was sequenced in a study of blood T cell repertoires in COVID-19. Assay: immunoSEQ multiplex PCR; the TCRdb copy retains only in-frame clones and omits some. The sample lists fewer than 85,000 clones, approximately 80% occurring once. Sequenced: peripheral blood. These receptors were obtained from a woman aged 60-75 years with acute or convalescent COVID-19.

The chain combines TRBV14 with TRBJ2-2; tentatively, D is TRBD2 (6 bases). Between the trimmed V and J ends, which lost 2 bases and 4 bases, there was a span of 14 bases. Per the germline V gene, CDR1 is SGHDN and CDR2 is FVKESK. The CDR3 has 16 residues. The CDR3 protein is CASSQITSRGTGELFF. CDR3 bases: TGTGCCAGCAGCCAAATAACTAGCCGGGGCACCGGGGAGCTGTTTTTT.

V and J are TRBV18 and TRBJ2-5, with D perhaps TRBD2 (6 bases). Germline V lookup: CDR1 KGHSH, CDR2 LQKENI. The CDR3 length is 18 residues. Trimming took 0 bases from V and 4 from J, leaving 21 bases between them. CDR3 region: CASSPPGGGAGSLETQYF. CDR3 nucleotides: TGTGCCAGCTCACCACCGGGAGGTGGGGCAGGGTCCCTAGAGACCCAGTACTTC.

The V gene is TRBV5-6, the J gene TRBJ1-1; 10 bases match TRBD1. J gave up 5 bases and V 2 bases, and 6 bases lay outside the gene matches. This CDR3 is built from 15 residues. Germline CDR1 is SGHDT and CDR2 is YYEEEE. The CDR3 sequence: CASSFWTGGSTEAFF. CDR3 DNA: TGTGCCAGCAGCTTCTGGACAGGGGGAAGTACTGAAGCTTTCTTT.

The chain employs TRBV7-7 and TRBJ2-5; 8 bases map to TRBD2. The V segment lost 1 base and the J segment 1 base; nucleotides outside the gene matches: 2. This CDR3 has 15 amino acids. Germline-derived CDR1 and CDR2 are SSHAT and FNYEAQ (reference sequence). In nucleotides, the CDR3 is TGTGCCAGCAGCTTAGTAACTAGCGGCCAAGAGACCCAGTACTTC. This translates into CASSLVTSGQETQYF. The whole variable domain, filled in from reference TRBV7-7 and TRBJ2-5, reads GAGVSQSPRYKVTKRGQDVTLRCDPISSHATLYWYQQALGQGPEFLTYFNYEAQPDKSGLPSDRFSAERPEGSISTLTIQRTEQRDSAMYRCASSLVTSGQETQYFGPGTRLLVL.

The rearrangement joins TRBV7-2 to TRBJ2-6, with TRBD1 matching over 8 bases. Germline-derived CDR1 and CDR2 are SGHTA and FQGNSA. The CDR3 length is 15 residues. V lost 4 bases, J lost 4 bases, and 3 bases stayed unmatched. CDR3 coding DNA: TGTGCCAGCAGCTCTCAGGGGGCGGGGGCCAACGTCCTGACTTTC. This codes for CASSSQGAGANVLTF.

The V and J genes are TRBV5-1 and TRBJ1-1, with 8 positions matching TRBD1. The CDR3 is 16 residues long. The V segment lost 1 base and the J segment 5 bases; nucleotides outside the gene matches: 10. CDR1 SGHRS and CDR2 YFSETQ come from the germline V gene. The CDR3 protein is CASSLLGRGRETEAFF. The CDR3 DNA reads TGCGCCAGCAGCTTGTTAGGCAGGGGGCGGGAAACTGAAGCTTTCTTT.

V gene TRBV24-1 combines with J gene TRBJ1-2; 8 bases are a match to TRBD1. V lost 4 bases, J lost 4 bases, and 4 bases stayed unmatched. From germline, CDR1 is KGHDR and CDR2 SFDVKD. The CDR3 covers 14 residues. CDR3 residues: CATSEDDRGYGYTF. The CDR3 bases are TGTGCCACCAGTGAAGACGACAGGGGCTATGGCTACACCTTC.

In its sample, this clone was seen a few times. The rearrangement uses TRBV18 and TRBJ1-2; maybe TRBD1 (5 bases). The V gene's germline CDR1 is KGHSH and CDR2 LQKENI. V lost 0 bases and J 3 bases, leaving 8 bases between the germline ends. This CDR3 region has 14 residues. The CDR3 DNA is TGTGCCAGCTCACCACCCAGGGATCACTATGGCTACACCTTC. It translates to CASSPPRDHYGYTF.

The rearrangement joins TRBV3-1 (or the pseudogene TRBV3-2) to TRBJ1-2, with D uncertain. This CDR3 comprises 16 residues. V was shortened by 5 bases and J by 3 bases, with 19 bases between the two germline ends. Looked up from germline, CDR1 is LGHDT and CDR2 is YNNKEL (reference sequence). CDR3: CASSASPGGQDYGYTF. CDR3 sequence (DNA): TGTGCCAGCAGCGCAAGTCCGGGAGGGCAGGACTATGGCTACACCTTC.

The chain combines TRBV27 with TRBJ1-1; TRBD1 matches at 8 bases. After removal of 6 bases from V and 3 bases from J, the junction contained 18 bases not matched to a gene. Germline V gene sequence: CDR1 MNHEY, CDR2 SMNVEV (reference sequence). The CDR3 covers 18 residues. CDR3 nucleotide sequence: TGTGCCAGCAGGCCAGGTGGCAAGTATCTGGGACAGGACACTGAAGCTTTCTTT. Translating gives CASRPGGKYLGQDTEAFF.

The CDR3 loop is CASRHPTSGGADTQYF. CDR3 bases: TGTGCCAGCAGACATCCGACTAGCGGGGGGGCAGATACGCAGTATTTT. The rearrangement joins TRBV25-1 to TRBJ2-3; 14 bases are a match to TRBD2. The CDR3 has 16 residues. The V segment lost 6 bases and the J segment 4 bases; nucleotides outside the gene matches: 6. The germline V gene encodes CDR1 MGHDK and CDR2 SYGVNS. The full variable domain, rest sourced from reference TRBV25-1 and TRBJ2-3, is EADIYQTPRYLVIGTGKKITLECSQTMGHDKMYWYQQDPGMELHLIHYSYGVNSTEKGDLSSESTVSRIRTEHFPLTLESARPSHTSQYLCASRHPTSGGADTQYFGPGTRLTVL.

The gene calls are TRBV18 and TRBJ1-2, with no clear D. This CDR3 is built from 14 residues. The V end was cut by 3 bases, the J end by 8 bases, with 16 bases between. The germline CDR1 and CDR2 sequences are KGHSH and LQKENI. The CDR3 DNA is TGTGCCAGCTCACCCGGGATCACAAGGAGAGGCTACACCTTC. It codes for CASSPGITRRGYTF.

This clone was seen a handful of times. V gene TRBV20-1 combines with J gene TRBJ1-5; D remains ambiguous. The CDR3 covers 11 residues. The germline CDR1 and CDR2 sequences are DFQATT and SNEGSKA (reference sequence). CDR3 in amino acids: CSPPMNQPQHF. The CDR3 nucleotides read TGCAGCCCCCCCATGAATCAGCCCCAGCATTTT.

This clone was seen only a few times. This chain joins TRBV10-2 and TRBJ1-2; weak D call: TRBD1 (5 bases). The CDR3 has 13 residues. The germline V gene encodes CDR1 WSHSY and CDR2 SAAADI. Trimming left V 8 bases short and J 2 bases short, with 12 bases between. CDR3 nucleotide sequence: TGCGCCAGCGCGGGGGACCCCAACTATGGCTACACCTTC. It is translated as CASAGDPNYGYTF.

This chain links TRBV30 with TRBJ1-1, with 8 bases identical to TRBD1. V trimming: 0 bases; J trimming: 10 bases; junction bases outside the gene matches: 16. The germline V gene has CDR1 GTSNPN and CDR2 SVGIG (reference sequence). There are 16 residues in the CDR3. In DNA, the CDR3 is TGTGCCTGGAGTGTAAAGGGCCTAGGACAGGGAGTGGGAGCTTTCTTT. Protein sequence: CAWSVKGLGQGVGAFF.

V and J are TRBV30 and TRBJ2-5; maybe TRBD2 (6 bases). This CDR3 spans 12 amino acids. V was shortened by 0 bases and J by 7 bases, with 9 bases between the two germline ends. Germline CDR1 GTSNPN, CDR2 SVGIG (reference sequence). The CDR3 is CAWSVPGGTQYF. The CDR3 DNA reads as TGTGCCTGGAGTGTACCCGGGGGGACCCAGTACTTC.

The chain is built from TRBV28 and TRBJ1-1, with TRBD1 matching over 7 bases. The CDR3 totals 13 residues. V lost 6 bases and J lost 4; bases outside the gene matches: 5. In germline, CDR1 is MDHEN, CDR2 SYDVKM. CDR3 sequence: CASRTPGGTEAFF. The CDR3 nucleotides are TGTGCCAGCAGGACTCCAGGGGGCACTGAAGCTTTCTTT.

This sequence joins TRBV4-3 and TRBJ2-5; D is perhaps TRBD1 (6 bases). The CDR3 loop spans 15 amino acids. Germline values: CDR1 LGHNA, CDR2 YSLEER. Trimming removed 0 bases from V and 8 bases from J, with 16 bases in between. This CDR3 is CASSQEGPQGLTQYF. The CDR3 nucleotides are TGCGCCAGCAGCCAAGAGGGCCCACAGGGATTAACCCAGTACTTC.

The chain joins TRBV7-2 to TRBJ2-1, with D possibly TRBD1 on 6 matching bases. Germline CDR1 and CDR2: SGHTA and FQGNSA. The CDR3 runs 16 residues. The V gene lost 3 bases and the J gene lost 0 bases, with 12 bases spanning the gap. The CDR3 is CASSFRGLSSYNEQFF. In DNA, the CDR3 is TGTGCCAGCAGCTTCAGGGGCCTCAGCTCCTACAATGAGCAGTTCTTC.

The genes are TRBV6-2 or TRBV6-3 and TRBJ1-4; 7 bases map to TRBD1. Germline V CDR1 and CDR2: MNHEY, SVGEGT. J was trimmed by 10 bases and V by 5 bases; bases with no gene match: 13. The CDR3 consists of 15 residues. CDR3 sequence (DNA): TGTGCCAGCAGTAACGGTGGACAGGCTACGGGAAAACTGTTTTTT. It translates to CASSNGGQATGKLFF.

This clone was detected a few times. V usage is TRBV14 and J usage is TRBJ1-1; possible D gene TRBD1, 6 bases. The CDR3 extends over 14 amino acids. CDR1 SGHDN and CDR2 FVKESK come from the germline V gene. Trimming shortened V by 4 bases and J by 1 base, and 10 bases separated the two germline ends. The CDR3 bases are TGTGCCAGCAGCCGACAGGTGGGGAACACTGAAGCTTTCTTT. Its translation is CASSRQVGNTEAFF.

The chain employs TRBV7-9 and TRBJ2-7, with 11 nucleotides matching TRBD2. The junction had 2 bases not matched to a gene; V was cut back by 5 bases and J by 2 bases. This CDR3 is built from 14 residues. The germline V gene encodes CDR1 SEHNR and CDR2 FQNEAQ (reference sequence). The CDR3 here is CASSLSGGAYEQYF. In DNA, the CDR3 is TGTGCCAGCAGCCTTAGCGGGGGGGCCTACGAGCAGTACTTC.

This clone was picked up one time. The CDR3 DNA follows: TGTGCCAGCAGCCCGGGCAGGGCAAACTATGGCTACACCTTC. Translation gives CASSPGRANYGYTF. This rearrangement joins TRBV9 to TRBJ1-2, with D possibly matching TRBD1 (5 bases). Trimming removed 4 bases at V and 2 bases at J, with 12 bases between. CDR1 and CDR2 (germline): SGDLS, YYNGEE. This CDR3 region has 14 residues.

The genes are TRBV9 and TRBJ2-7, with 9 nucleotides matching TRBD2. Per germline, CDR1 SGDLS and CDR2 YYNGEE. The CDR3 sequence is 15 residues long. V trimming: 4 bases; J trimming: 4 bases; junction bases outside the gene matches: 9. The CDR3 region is CASSPWAGGQYEQYF. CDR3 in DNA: TGTGCCAGCAGCCCATGGGCGGGGGGGCAATACGAGCAGTACTTC.

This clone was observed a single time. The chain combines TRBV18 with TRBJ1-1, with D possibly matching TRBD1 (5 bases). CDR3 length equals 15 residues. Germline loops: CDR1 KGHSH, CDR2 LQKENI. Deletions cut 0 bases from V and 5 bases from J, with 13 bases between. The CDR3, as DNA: TGTGCCAGCTCACCACCGGGGCCTATGAGGACTGAAGCTTTCTTT. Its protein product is CASSPPGPMRTEAFF.

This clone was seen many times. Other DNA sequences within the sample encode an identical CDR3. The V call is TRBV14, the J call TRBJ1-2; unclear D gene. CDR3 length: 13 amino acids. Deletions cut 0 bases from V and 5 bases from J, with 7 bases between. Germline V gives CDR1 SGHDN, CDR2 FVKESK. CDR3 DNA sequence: TGTGCCAGCAGCCAAGATAGTGCTTATGGCTACACCTTC. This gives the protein CASSQDSAYGYTF.

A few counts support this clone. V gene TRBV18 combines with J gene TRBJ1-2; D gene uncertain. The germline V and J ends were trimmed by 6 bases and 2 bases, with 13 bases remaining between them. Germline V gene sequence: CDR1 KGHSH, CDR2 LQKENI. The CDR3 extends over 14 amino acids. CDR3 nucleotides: TGTGCCAGCTCTTCACAAGGAGAGAACTATGGCTACACCTTC. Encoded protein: CASSSQGENYGYTF.

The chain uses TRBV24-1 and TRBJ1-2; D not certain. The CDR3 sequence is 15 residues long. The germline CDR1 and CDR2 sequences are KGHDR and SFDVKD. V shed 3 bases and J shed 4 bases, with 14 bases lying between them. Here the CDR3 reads CATSDNGRLSYGYTF. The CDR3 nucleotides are TGTGCCACCAGTGATAATGGAAGACTCAGCTATGGCTACACCTTC.

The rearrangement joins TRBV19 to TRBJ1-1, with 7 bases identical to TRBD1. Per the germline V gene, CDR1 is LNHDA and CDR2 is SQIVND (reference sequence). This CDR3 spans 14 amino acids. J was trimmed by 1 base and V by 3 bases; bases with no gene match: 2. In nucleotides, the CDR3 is TGTGCCAGTAGTATTGACAGGGCGAACACTGAAGCTTTCTTT. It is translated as CASSIDRANTEAFF.

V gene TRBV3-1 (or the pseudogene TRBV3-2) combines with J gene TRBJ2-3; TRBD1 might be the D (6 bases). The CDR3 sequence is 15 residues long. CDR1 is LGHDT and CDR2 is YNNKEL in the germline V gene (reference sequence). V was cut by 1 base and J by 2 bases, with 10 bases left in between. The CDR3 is CASSQVTGITDTQYF. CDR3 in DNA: TGTGCCAGCAGCCAAGTGACAGGAATCACAGATACGCAGTATTTT.